The sample holds one count of the clone carrying this TCR beta chain. Its target is not known. The data derive from a study of graft-versus-host responses after intestinal transplantation. Turning to the study itself: The transplants performed in recipients were multivisceral, liver-intestinal, or isolated intestinal. Study-wide points: Graft-donor T cell macrochimerism coincided with high graft-versus-host to host-versus-graft clonal ratios in allografts. The recipient marrow held GvH clones, and some of them showed up first in ileum or blood. After transplant, early declines in HvG clones were associated with peak levels of circulating GvH clones.

Clones were read by immunoSEQ multiplex PCR, and TCRdb kept only the in-frame ones, dropping some. Here the sample spans 65,000 to 85,000 clones, around 87% being singletons. The trim removed 4 bases at V and 0 bases at J, leaving 3 bases unmatched. This CDR3 spans 15 amino acids. The germline V gene encodes CDR1 SGHDT and CDR2 YYEEEE. The sample was unstimulated CD8+ T cells sorted from spleen or lymph node cells, taken before transplant. This clonotype was sampled from a human donor who was the organ donor for an intestinal transplant. The chain employs TRBV5-6 and TRBJ1-3; 8 nucleotides align to TRBD1. CDR3 in amino acids: CASSRTGISGNTIYF. Here the CDR3 DNA reads TGTGCCAGCAGCCGGACAGGGATCTCTGGAAACACCATATATTTT.